A selection of T cell receptor beta chains follows, all from one sample in a study of OX40 agonist ivuxolimab in advanced cancers. Generated by immunoSEQ multiplex PCR, the TCRdb table keeps only in-frame clones and is missing some. The table has roughly 86,000 clones, around 86% seen once. The source material was CD4+ or CD8+ T cells sorted from blood, sampled in a trial of the OX40 agonist ivuxolimab. The receptors shown here come from an adult with an advanced solid tumor such as melanoma, head and neck, liver or kidney cancer. Both conserved end residues are part of each CDR3. The order of the fields is J gene, V gene, CDR3 protein.

j_gene: TRBJ2-1; v_gene: TRBV15; CDR3aa: CATSSGTRIHGEQFF
j_gene: TRBJ1-5; v_gene: TRBV27; CDR3aa: CASSFSRYSNQPQHF
j_gene: TRBJ2-2; v_gene: TRBV7-2; CDR3aa: CASSSQITGLAGAGELFF
j_gene: TRBJ1-4; v_gene: TRBV28; CDR3aa: CASNSDRGHEKLFF
j_gene: TRBJ1-1; v_gene: TRBV7-2; CDR3aa: CASSLVTAINTEAFF
j_gene: TRBJ1-1; v_gene: TRBV30; CDR3aa: CAWSGNPNTEAFF
j_gene: TRBJ2-3; v_gene: TRBV7-2; CDR3aa: CASSLAGGRVDTQYF
j_gene: TRBJ2-1; v_gene: TRBV5-1; CDR3aa: CASSLGDYRNEQFF
j_gene: TRBJ2-7; v_gene: TRBV5-1; CDR3aa: CASSIATGTGRYEQYF
j_gene: TRBJ1-2; v_gene: TRBV7-9; CDR3aa: CASSPRQGVDYGYTF